This T cell receptor beta chain was identified during a study of early T cells in non-severe SARS-CoV-2 infection. Each CDR3 protein gets one entry after TCRdb re-called the 5' RACE reads with MiXCR. The sample contains 40,000 to 45,000 distinct CDR3 sequences, 11% of which appear only once. Germline V gene sequence: CDR1 SNHLY, CDR2 FYNNEI. V was clipped by 7 bases and J by 5 bases, with 22 bases between them. The CDR3 is made up of 16 amino acids. This clonotype has a handful of counts. The rearrangement uses TRBV2 and TRBJ2-3; a possible D gene is TRBD1 (5 bases). This sequence originates from an adult who was a healthcare worker with PCR-confirmed SARS-CoV-2 infection or an uninfected control (not recorded which). The material sequenced was whole blood. The CDR3: CASTGSMAGAEDTQYF. The DNA of the CDR3 is TGTGCCAGCACAGGGTCAATGGCCGGTGCCGAAGATACGCAGTATTTT.